This section outlines one TCR beta chain sequence together with its context. Its matching antigen is unknown. TCRdb analysed the reads with MiXCR anew, one entry per CDR3 protein. The sample holds hundreds of thousands of distinct CDR3 sequences, under 45% seen once. The record originates from a study of T cell repertoires in cytomegalovirus infection. For the study at large: HLA-C-restricted CMV epitopes, recently identified, and well-studied HLA-B-restricted ones were used by the study.

The ends were cut back, 3 bases at V and 7 bases at J, with 18 bases in the middle. Germline CDR1 and CDR2: MNHEY and SMNVEV (reference sequence). CDR3 length: 15 residues. This chain uses TRBV27 with TRBJ1-1; no firm D call. Here the sequenced sample was cultured PBMCs, taken from culture after CMV antigen stimulation. The TCR sequence derives from a human donor in good health (CMV status not recorded). Some clones in this sample may be carry-over from other donors' samples. Here the CDR3 DNA reads TGTGCCAGCAGTTTTAAGGGAGGACTAACAGATGAAGCTTTCTTT. Its translation: CASSFKGGLTDEAFF.